Following are 20 T cell receptor beta chains from one sample sequenced in a study of identical twins. MiXCR, applied by TCRdb to the 5' RACE reads, yields one record per CDR3 protein. The data contain 450,000 to 650,000 distinct CDR3 sequences, 13% to 15% of them singletons. In addition, the sample was reused for a study of yellow fever vaccine responses in identical twins.

The source material was CD4+ T cells sorted from blood. These receptors were taken from a woman aged 18 to 35 in good health.

The chain recombines TRBV28 with TRBJ2-3, with 12 bases fitting TRBD2. Germline lookup yields CDR1 MDHEN and CDR2 SYDVKM. The CDR3 is 17 residues long. V gave up 7 bases and J gave up 3 bases; unmatched junction bases: 11. CDR3 in amino acids: CASTFSSGRAKTDTQYF. The CDR3 coding sequence is TGTGCCAGCACCTTCTCTAGCGGGAGGGCCAAGACAGATACGCAGTATTTT.

This clonotype was seen a handful of times. The chain uses TRBV7-9 and TRBJ2-1; 11 bases fit TRBD2. The CDR3 sequence is 16 residues long. The ends lost 5 bases at V and 8 bases at J; junction bases unmatched: 11. Germline V gene sequence: CDR1 SEHNR, CDR2 FQNEAQ (reference sequence). This CDR3 reads CASSPQGTSGSHEQFF. The CDR3 bases are TGTGCCAGCAGCCCCCAGGGCACTAGCGGGAGTCATGAGCAGTTCTTC.

This sequence joins TRBV20-1 and TRBJ2-1; maybe TRBD2 (5 bases). The CDR3 runs to 11 residues. The V end was cut by 6 bases, the J end by 2 bases, with 5 bases between. In germline, CDR1 is DFQATT, CDR2 SNEGSKA (reference sequence). The CDR3 is CSATTYNEQFF. The DNA for the CDR3 is TGCAGTGCGACTACCTACAATGAGCAGTTCTTC.

At least ten counts were recorded for this clonotype. The V call is TRBV14, the J call TRBJ2-2; 9 bases line up with TRBD2. CDR3 length: 15 amino acids. The junction had 1 base not matched to a gene; V was cut back by 2 bases and J by 3 bases. Germline V CDR1 and CDR2: SGHDN, FVKESK. The DNA for the CDR3 is TGTGCCAGCAGCCAAAGACTAGCGGACACCGGGGAGCTGTTTTTT. Residues: CASSQRLADTGELFF. The full variable domain, in which reference TRBV14 and TRBJ2-2 provide the parts outside the CDR3, is EAGVTQFPSHSVIEKGQTVTLRCDPISGHDNLYWYRRVMGKEIKFLLHFVKESKQDESGMPNNRFLAERTGGTYSTLKVQPAELEDSGVYFCASSQRLADTGELFFGEGSRLTVL.

This clonotype occurred many times. The genes are TRBV12-3 or TRBV12-4 and TRBJ2-1; 8 bases are a match to TRBD2. The V segment lost 8 bases and the J segment 1 base; nucleotides outside the gene matches: 7. The CDR3 covers 15 residues. The CDR3 coding sequence is TGTGCCAGCGGGAAGCGGGAGTCGTCCTACAATGAGCAGTTCTTC. Translating it yields CASGKRESSYNEQFF.

CDR3 in DNA: TGCAGTGCTAGTTACAGGGTTGGCGGGAGCGAGCAGTACTTC. Protein product: CSASYRVGGSEQYF. The rearrangement links TRBV20-1 to TRBJ2-7, with D perhaps matching TRBD2 (7 bases). CDR3 length: 14 amino acids. The germline V gene encodes CDR1 DFQATT and CDR2 SNEGSKA (reference sequence). The V end was cut by 3 bases, the J end by 6 bases, with 18 bases between.

This clonotype appeared a few times. The chain carries TRBV20-1 and TRBJ2-3; 7 bases align to TRBD1. The CDR3 runs 14 residues. Germline V gene data show CDR1 as DFQATT and CDR2 as SNEGSKA (reference sequence). After removal of 6 bases from V and 3 bases from J, the junction contained 9 bases not matched to a gene. The CDR3 here is CSARQGHKTDTQYF. CDR3 DNA sequence: TGCAGTGCACGACAGGGACACAAGACAGATACGCAGTATTTT.

The chain links TRBV12-3 or TRBV12-4 to TRBJ2-2; D perhaps matches TRBD1 (5 bases). This CDR3 has 15 residues. V was shortened by 3 bases and J by 5 bases, with 13 bases between the two germline ends. DNA for the CDR3: TGTGCCAGCAGTTTTTACAGGTCGGCAACCGGGGAGCTGTTTTTT. Its translation is CASSFYRSATGELFF.

This clonotype appeared many times. This chain links TRBV12-3 or TRBV12-4 with TRBJ2-1; no clear D gene. Trimming took off 3 bases at V and 9 bases at J, with 12 bases between the two ends. The CDR3 contains 13 residues. The CDR3 DNA reads TGTGCCAGCAGTTTTATACGTTCGGTTGAGCAGTTCTTC. Translation: CASSFIRSVEQFF.

The chain recombines TRBV29-1 with TRBJ2-1, with D tentatively TRBD1 (6 bases). V dropped 6 bases and J dropped 4 bases, with 13 bases sitting between them. The CDR3 covers 13 residues. Germline loops: CDR1 SQVTM, CDR2 ANQGSEA. Written as DNA, the CDR3 is TGCAGCGTCGACAGGACCCGTTACAATGAGCAGTTCTTC. This codes for CSVDRTRYNEQFF.

This clonotype has a handful of counts. This chain connects TRBV6-1 to TRBJ2-5; the D call may be TRBD1 or TRBD2 (5 bases each). The length of the CDR3 is 15 residues. V gave up 2 bases and J gave up 2 bases, with 12 bases separating them. CDR1 is MNHNS and CDR2 is SASEGT in the germline V gene. CDR3 DNA: TGTGCCAGCAGTGAATCTCTTGGGGGTCAAGAGACCCAGTACTTC. Translating gives CASSESLGGQETQYF.

This chain joins TRBV5-6 and TRBJ1-1; a possible D gene is TRBD1 (6 bases). Per the germline V gene, CDR1 is SGHDT and CDR2 is YYEEEE. V was trimmed by 0 bases and J by 1 base, leaving 10 bases between them. The CDR3 is made up of 15 amino acids. CDR3 sequence reads: CASSLGGTSNTEAFF. DNA for the CDR3: TGTGCCAGCAGCTTGGGCGGGACATCGAACACTGAAGCTTTCTTT. Full variable domain (rest looked up from reference TRBV5-6 and TRBJ1-1): DAGVTQSPTHLIKTRGQQVTLRCSPKSGHDTVSWYQQALGQGPQFIFQYYEEEERQRGNFPDRFSGHQFPNYSSELNVNALLLGDSALYLCASSLGGTSNTEAFFGQGTRLTVV.

This clonotype was seen a few times. The chain has TRBV19 and TRBJ1-5; D unresolved. The CDR3 is made up of 15 amino acids. The V end lost 6 bases, the J end lost 0 bases, and 12 bases lay between the germline ends. CDR1 is LNHDA and CDR2 is SQIVND in the germline V gene (reference sequence). The CDR3 sequence is CASRTRVYSNQPQHF. The DNA for the CDR3 is TGTGCCAGTAGAACTAGGGTTTATAGCAATCAGCCCCAGCATTTT.

The rearrangement links TRBV12-3 or TRBV12-4 to TRBJ1-1, with D unclear. The CDR3 has 10 amino acids. The V gene lost 6 bases and the J gene lost 8 bases, with 7 bases spanning the gap. CDR3 amino acids: CASRREEAFF. The CDR3, as DNA: TGTGCCAGCAGACGGGAAGAAGCTTTCTTT.

A few counts support this clonotype. The gene calls are TRBV28 and TRBJ2-1; 14 nucleotides agree with TRBD2. CDR3 length: 16 residues. J lost 10 bases, V lost 5 bases, and 10 bases had no gene match. CDR1 and CDR2 from the germline V gene are MDHEN and SYDVKM. The CDR3 bases are TGTGCCAGCAGTCTCCTGGGGACTAGCGGGAGCGGGGAGCAGTTCTTC. It translates to CASSLLGTSGSGEQFF.

The table lists this clonotype with a few counts. This chain joins TRBV3-1 and TRBJ2-2, with a possible D match to TRBD2 (6 bases). Germline-derived CDR1 and CDR2 are LGHDT and YNNKEL (reference sequence). V was clipped by 1 base and J by 3 bases, with 12 bases between them. CDR3 length: 16 amino acids. CDR3 protein: CASSQVAGRDTGELFF. The DNA for the CDR3 is TGTGCCAGCAGCCAAGTGGCGGGAAGGGACACCGGGGAGCTGTTTTTT.

This chain joins TRBV3-1 and TRBJ1-1; D call uncertain. Germline V gives CDR1 LGHDT, CDR2 YNNKEL (reference sequence). Trimming removed 4 bases from V and 5 bases from J, with 8 bases in between. This CDR3 contains 12 residues. The CDR3 bases are TGTGCCAGCAGCCGAGTACAAACTGAAGCTTTCTTT. Residues: CASSRVQTEAFF.

The chain employs TRBV12-3 or TRBV12-4 and TRBJ2-1; 8 bases are shared with TRBD2. V lost 7 bases, J lost 1 base, and 12 bases stayed unmatched. CDR3 length: 17 amino acids. The CDR3 spells CASTSSPGLGSYNEQFF. CDR3 bases: TGTGCCAGCACTTCCTCGCCGGGACTAGGTTCCTACAATGAGCAGTTCTTC.

The genes are TRBV3-1 and TRBJ2-1; 10 bases map to TRBD2. CDR1 and CDR2 from the germline V gene are LGHDT and YNNKEL (reference sequence). The CDR3 loop spans 18 amino acids. The trim removed 2 bases at V and 3 bases at J, leaving 10 bases unmatched. The CDR3 DNA reads as TGTGCCAGCAGCCAACCACCCTCACTAGCGGGAAACTACAATGAGCAGTTCTTC. This translates into CASSQPPSLAGNYNEQFF.

The chain recombines TRBV14 with TRBJ2-3, with 10 bases fitting TRBD1. V lost 4 bases to trimming and J lost 5 bases; unmatched junction nucleotides: 6. This CDR3 is built from 15 residues. Germline CDR1 is SGHDN and CDR2 is FVKESK. This chain's CDR3 is CASSRPTGGRDTQYF. The DNA for the CDR3 is TGTGCCAGCAGCCGCCCGACAGGGGGCAGAGATACGCAGTATTTT.